Sequencing of this TCR beta chain was carried out in a study of blood T cell repertoires in COVID-19. The overall study: Donors in the United States, Italy and Spain gave samples during acute or convalescent COVID-19. The cDNA or gDNA used as material had been derived from T cells, B-cell-depleted T cells, or PBMCs.

Germline V gene data show CDR1 as SGHRS and CDR2 as YFSETQ. The V gene lost 4 bases and the J gene lost 8 bases, with 15 bases spanning the gap. The CDR3 extends over 13 amino acids. Assay: immunoSEQ multiplex PCR; the TCRdb copy retains only in-frame clones and omits some. The sample holds 200,000 to 300,000 clones, roughly 85% seen once. The clonotype originates from a man aged 45-65 years with COVID-19, enrolled during active disease. The sequenced sample consisted of peripheral blood. The chain links TRBV5-1 to TRBJ1-1; D gene uncertain. CDR3 amino acids: CASSLGSGVEAFF. CDR3 coding DNA: TGCGCCAGCAGCCTTGGTAGCGGGGTCGAAGCTTTCTTT.